The clone carrying this TCR beta chain was counted a single time. Cells were sorted from thawed PBMC rested overnight and stained with GMM-loaded CD1B tetramer, viability dye and anti-CD3. The CD1B tetramers carried C32 glucose monomycolate purified from Rhodococcus equi. PBMC for tetramer sorting were first depleted of CD14-expressing monocytes. Tetramer-negative cells, some 95,000 per donor, were also sorted. These data belong to a study of T cells in tuberculosis. Study information: CD1B tetramers identified T cells specific for mycobacterial lipid GMM.

Trimming pared 5 bases from V and 2 bases from J, leaving 9 bases between. The CDR3 extends over 13 amino acids. Per the germline V gene, CDR1 is SGHVS and CDR2 is FNYEAQ. TCR-alpha and TCR-beta chains were sequenced unpaired. Data came from immunoSEQ multiplex PCR; TCRdb stores just in-frame clones and leaves some out. The data contain approximately 59,000 clones, 81% of them singletons. The sequenced sample was CD1b-GMM tetramer-negative cells sorted from PBMCs. This TCR came from an adult woman with latent tuberculosis. The genes are TRBV7-6 and TRBJ1-2; D possibly corresponds to TRBD1 (5 bases). CDR3 DNA: TGTGCCAGCAGCCTGGAGGGGAACTATGGCTACACCTTC. It encodes CASSLEGNYGYTF.